This entry lists 28 T cell receptor beta chains sequenced from one sample in a study of T cells after yellow fever vaccination. TCRdb re-called the 5' RACE reads with MiXCR, one entry per CDR3 protein. The sample consists of roughly 300,000 distinct CDR3 sequences, around 7% of them appearing once. The sample was PBMCs, taken around 45 days after the first yellow fever vaccination. The receptor set was obtained from a man between 18 and 29 years old who received the YFV17D yellow fever vaccine.

The rearrangement links TRBV9 to TRBJ2-1; D possibly corresponds to TRBD2 (6 bases). CDR1 is SGDLS and CDR2 is YYNGEE in the germline V gene. Trimming stripped 0 bases from V and 4 bases from J, with 14 bases between. The length of the CDR3 is 16 residues. CDR3 amino acids: CASSVATSGSYNEQFF. CDR3 coding DNA: TGTGCCAGCAGCGTAGCTACAAGCGGGTCTTACAATGAGCAGTTCTTC.

This clonotype turned up a few times. This sequence joins TRBV12-3 or TRBV12-4 and TRBJ1-2; no clear D. The CDR3 spans 13 residues. Trimming left V 7 bases short and J 5 bases short, with 14 bases between. CDR3 protein: CASMPSVFYGYTF. CDR3 DNA sequence: TGTGCCAGCATGCCCTCCGTATTTTATGGCTACACCTTC.

This clonotype has just a few counts. This sequence joins TRBV7-2 and TRBJ2-7; D remains unclear. The CDR3 runs to 14 residues. Trimming left V 0 bases short and J 3 bases short, with 9 bases between. Germline V lookup: CDR1 SGHTA, CDR2 FQGNSA. CDR3 sequence: CASSLAAAFYEQYF. The CDR3 region has the DNA TGTGCCAGCAGCTTAGCGGCAGCATTCTACGAGCAGTACTTC.

V is TRBV4-3 and J is TRBJ1-1; 7 bases line up with TRBD1. CDR3 length: 17 residues. The ends lost 0 bases at V and 5 bases at J; junction bases unmatched: 12. Germline V gives CDR1 LGHNA, CDR2 YSLEER. This chain's CDR3 is CASSQEIGQTGSTEAFF. For the CDR3, the DNA is TGCGCCAGCAGCCAAGAGATAGGCCAGACAGGGAGTACTGAAGCTTTCTTT.

This clonotype was seen a handful of times. The V and J genes are TRBV21-1 and TRBJ1-1; TRBD1, the table's D call, lacks a check against the DNA. TRBV21-1 is designated a pseudogene. This CDR3 has 16 amino acids. CDR3 region: CASSNGQAYRNTEAFF. The CDR3 region has the DNA TGTGCCAGCAGCAACGGGCAGGCATACAGGAACACTGAAGCTTTCTTT.

The sample holds a few counts of this clonotype. This rearrangement joins TRBV4-1 to TRBJ1-2, with 8 bases lining up with TRBD1. Germline V gene data show CDR1 as MGHRA and CDR2 as YSYEKL. The CDR3 has 14 amino acids. Trimming at V came to 3 bases and at J to 3 bases, leaving 3 bases not matched to a gene. CDR3 DNA: TGCGCCAGCAGCCATACAGGGGGGTACTATGGCTACACCTTC. It translates to CASSHTGGYYGYTF.

This chain joins TRBV20-1 and TRBJ2-5; possibly TRBD1 for D (6 bases). The V end lost 4 bases, the J end lost 5 bases, and 20 bases lay between the germline ends. From germline, CDR1 is DFQATT and CDR2 SNEGSKA (reference sequence). The CDR3 length is 15 residues. The CDR3 region is CSATGLGARTETQYF. In DNA, the CDR3 is TGCAGTGCTACGGGCCTGGGGGCCCGTACGGAGACCCAGTACTTC.

Concerning this clonotype: At one boundary the junction diverges from the germline segment, which might be a read error. The rearrangement links TRBV12-3 or TRBV12-4 to TRBJ2-3; no reliable D call. The CDR3 has 16 residues. Here the CDR3 DNA reads TGTGCCAGCAGTTTTAGACGGGCAGGAAGCACAGATAGGCAGTATTTT. Translated: CASSFRRAGSTDRQYF.

The V call is TRBV12-3 or TRBV12-4, the J call TRBJ2-5, with D possibly called TRBD1 or TRBD2 (5 bases each). There are 15 residues in the CDR3. V was shortened by 7 bases and J by 2 bases, with 17 bases between the two germline ends. In nucleotides, the CDR3 is TGTGCCAGCACCTGGGGGTCCGGGGCTCAAGAGACCCAGTACTTC. It encodes CASTWGSGAQETQYF.

This chain joins TRBV19 and TRBJ1-1, with 10 bases that match TRBD1. The CDR3 runs 15 residues. Germline V gene lookup returns CDR1 LNHDA and CDR2 SQIVND (reference sequence). V shed 10 bases and J 7 bases; nucleotides not matched to a gene: 15. In nucleotides, the CDR3 is TGTGCCACTAAACCGGGACAGGGGATGTTTGGTGAAGCTTTCTTT. Its translation: CATKPGQGMFGEAFF.

The chain recombines TRBV5-1 with TRBJ2-6; 7 bases fit TRBD1. The CDR3 has 14 amino acids. CDR1 is SGHRS and CDR2 is YFSETQ in the germline V gene. The V and J ends lost 0 bases and 8 bases, in that order; junction bases with no gene match: 2. In DNA form, the CDR3 reads TGCGCCAGCAGCTTGGAGGGGGCGTCCAACGTCCTGACTTTC. As protein: CASSLEGASNVLTF.

This clonotype was detected ten times or more. The rearrangement uses TRBV6-6 and TRBJ1-4, with D uncertain. V was cut by 8 bases and J by 8 bases, with 15 bases left in between. This CDR3 contains 13 residues. The germline V gene encodes CDR1 MNHNY and CDR2 SVGAGI (reference sequence). The DNA for the CDR3 is TGTGCCAGCTCAAGGGTGACGGGCGAAAAACTGTTTTTT. Translating gives CASSRVTGEKLFF.

V and J are TRBV7-2 and TRBJ2-7; D gene unclear. The CDR3 sequence is 11 residues long. In germline, CDR1 is SGHTA, CDR2 FQGNSA. The V gene lost 5 bases and the J gene lost 3 bases, with 5 bases spanning the gap. The CDR3 coding sequence is TGTGCCAGCAGCGACCACTACGAGCAGTACTTC. This translates into CASSDHYEQYF.

Only a few counts were recorded for this clonotype. The chain employs TRBV28 and TRBJ1-2; D is unresolved. Between the trimmed V and J ends, which lost 6 bases and 4 bases, there was a span of 6 bases. CDR3 length equals 11 residues. Germline V gives CDR1 MDHEN, CDR2 SYDVKM. The CDR3 protein is CASSQSYGYTF. The CDR3, as DNA: TGTGCCAGCAGCCAAAGCTATGGCTACACCTTC.

The CDR3 protein is CASSDTGNTEAFF. Written as DNA, the CDR3 is TGTGCCAGCAGTGATACGGGGAACACTGAAGCTTTCTTT. The genes are TRBV6-4 and TRBJ1-1, with D unclear. The germline CDR1 and CDR2 sequences are MRHNA and SNTAGT. The ends were cut back, 3 bases at V and 1 base at J, with 6 bases in the middle. The CDR3 spans 13 residues.

This clonotype was found a few times. The chain has TRBV13 and TRBJ2-1; TRBD1 aligns across 11 bases. Germline CDR1 PRHDT, CDR2 FYEKMQ (reference sequence). This CDR3 is built from 14 residues. V was pared by 5 bases and J by 7 bases, with 4 bases of the junction left unmatched. The CDR3 DNA is TGTGCCAGCAGCACGGGACAGGGGGTGAATGAGCAGTTCTTC. As protein: CASSTGQGVNEQFF.

V and J are TRBV7-8 and TRBJ2-2, with TRBD1 as a possible D gene (6 bases). From germline, CDR1 is SGHVS and CDR2 FQNEAQ. The CDR3 loop spans 14 amino acids. Deletions cut 5 bases from V and 4 bases from J, with 11 bases between. This CDR3 is CASSQDRFTGELFF. The CDR3 nucleotides are TGTGCCAGCAGCCAAGACAGGTTCACCGGGGAGCTGTTTTTT.

This clonotype occurred a few times. The genes are TRBV24-1 and TRBJ2-3, with TRBD1 matching over 8 bases. Trimming removed 3 bases from V and 1 base from J; junction bases left unmatched: 5. The CDR3 length is 16 residues. In germline, CDR1 is KGHDR, CDR2 SFDVKD. CDR3 DNA sequence: TGTGCCACCAGTGATCAGCCGGGACAGGGCACAGATACGCAGTATTTT. Translated, it gives CATSDQPGQGTDTQYF.

In its sample, this clonotype was seen a few times. This chain joins TRBV6-2 or TRBV6-3 and TRBJ1-2; no firm D call. The germline gives CDR1 MNHEY, CDR2 SVGEGT. CDR3 size: 13 residues. V lost 6 bases to trimming and J lost 4 bases, with 12 bases between them. CDR3 sequence: CASSGPYIYGYTF. In DNA form, the CDR3 reads TGTGCCAGCAGCGGACCGTATATCTATGGCTACACCTTC.

J is TRBJ2-6 and V is TRBV12-3 or TRBV12-4, with D perhaps being TRBD1 or TRBD2 (5 bases each). The length of the CDR3 is 18 residues. Deletions cut 5 bases from V and 4 bases from J, with 21 bases between. The chain's CDR3 is CASSPADMTLGGANVLTF. In DNA, the CDR3 is TGTGCCAGCAGTCCAGCGGACATGACCTTGGGAGGGGCCAACGTCCTGACTTTC.

This clonotype showed up just a few times. The CDR3 region is CASSLDGRDSNQPQHF. The CDR3 bases are TGCGCCAGCAGCTTGGACGGCAGGGATAGCAATCAGCCCCAGCATTTT. The genes are TRBV5-1 and TRBJ1-5; D might be TRBD1 (5 bases). CDR3 length: 16 amino acids. CDR1 is SGHRS and CDR2 is YFSETQ in the germline V gene. The germline V and J ends were trimmed by 0 bases and 0 bases, with 10 bases remaining between them.

The genes are TRBV5-1 and TRBJ2-5; D tentatively reads TRBD1 or TRBD2 (6 bases each). This CDR3 comprises 14 residues. V was clipped by 5 bases and J by 5 bases, with 16 bases between them. Germline V gene sequence: CDR1 SGHRS, CDR2 YFSETQ. The CDR3 DNA reads as TGCGCCAGCAGTATCGAAAGGGGGGAGGAGACCCAGTACTTC. Translation gives CASSIERGEETQYF.

The chain links TRBV7-9 to TRBJ2-6; no definite D call. In germline, CDR1 is SEHNR, CDR2 FQNEAQ (reference sequence). The CDR3 has 16 amino acids. Trimming stripped 7 bases from V and 0 bases from J, with 13 bases between. CDR3 loop: CASNLDRISGANVLTF. The DNA of the CDR3 is TGTGCCAGCAATCTAGATAGGATCTCTGGGGCCAACGTCCTGACTTTC.

Details on this clonotype: This sequence may be a read error, since a much larger clone differs from it by one base. The V gene is TRBV5-6, the J gene TRBJ2-2; possibly TRBD2 for D (6 bases). The CDR3 extends over 11 amino acids. From germline, CDR1 is SGHDT and CDR2 YYEEEE. CDR3 amino acids: CASSVGGELLF. In DNA, the CDR3 is TGTGCCAGCTCCGTCGGCGGGGAGCTGCTTTTT.

Only a few counts were recorded for this clonotype. DNA of the CDR3: TGCAGTGCTAGGCGGGGGAGAGATTCACCCCTCCACTTT. This codes for CSARRGRDSPLHF. The genes are TRBV20-1 and TRBJ1-6; D perhaps matches TRBD1 (5 bases). This CDR3 has 13 amino acids. Trimming pared 3 bases from V and 8 bases from J, leaving 11 bases between. The germline V gene encodes CDR1 DFQATT and CDR2 SNEGSKA (reference sequence).

This clonotype came up many times. J is TRBJ1-2 and V is TRBV9; 10 bases are a match to TRBD1. The germline V gene has CDR1 SGDLS and CDR2 YYNGEE. This CDR3 spans 14 amino acids. With 3 bases clipped from V and 7 bases from J, the junction kept 6 bases outside the gene matches. The CDR3 nucleotides read TGTGCCAGCAGCGATACTGGACAGGGGGGTGGCTACACCTTC. It is translated as CASSDTGQGGGYTF. The full variable domain, in which reference TRBV9 and TRBJ1-2 provide the parts outside the CDR3, is DSGVTQTPKHLITATGQRVTLRCSPRSGDLSVYWYQQSLDQGLQFLIQYYNGEERAKGNILERFSAQQFPDLHSELNLSSLELGDSALYFCASSDTGQGGGYTFGSGTRLTVV.

This clonotype was recorded at least ten times. The CDR3: CASNLDRDRPNTGELFF. Written as DNA, the CDR3 is TGTGCCAGCAACCTAGACCGGGACAGGCCTAACACCGGGGAGCTGTTTTTT. The rearrangement uses TRBV7-2 and TRBJ2-2; 8 bases align to TRBD1. Germline CDR1 SGHTA, CDR2 FQGNSA. Trimming at V came to 7 bases and at J to 2 bases, leaving 12 bases not matched to a gene. There are 17 residues in the CDR3.

V and J are TRBV7-3 and TRBJ2-1; 8 bases align to TRBD1. J gave up 7 bases and V 5 bases, and 7 bases lay outside the gene matches. Per germline, CDR1 SGHTA and CDR2 FQGTGA. The CDR3 extends over 14 amino acids. As DNA, the CDR3 is TGTGCCAGCAGCCTCAGGGGGCTCTTGAATGAGCAGTTCTTC. It codes for CASSLRGLLNEQFF.